These 4 T cell receptor beta chains share one sample of origin, sequenced in a study of shared clonotypes between healthy human individuals. TCRdb keeps only in-frame clones here, not all; method: immunoSEQ multiplex PCR. The sample lists just over 2,000,000 clones; roughly 95% were seen once. The sequenced sample consisted of naive CD4+ T cells sorted from blood. As for subset: CD45RA+ positively selected. These receptors originate from a man aged 18-30 years in good health.

As regards this clone: The sample holds other DNA sequences that translate to the same CDR3. The chain recombines TRBV5-1 with TRBJ2-2; unclear D gene. This CDR3 has 15 amino acids. Trimming shortened V by 0 bases and J by 0 bases, and 6 bases separated the two germline ends. The germline V gene encodes CDR1 SGHRS and CDR2 YFSETQ. Here the CDR3 reads CASSLVGANTGELFF. Here the CDR3 DNA reads TGCGCCAGCAGCTTGGTGGGCGCGAACACCGGGGAGCTGTTTTTT.

This clone was recorded once. The genes are TRBV5-1 and TRBJ1-1, with TRBD1 matching 7 bases. The CDR3 is made up of 16 amino acids. J lost 0 bases, V lost 0 bases, and 5 bases had no gene match. Germline V gene sequence: CDR1 SGHRS, CDR2 YFSETQ. CDR3 loop: CASSLVPGQLNTEAFF. CDR3 nucleotides: TGCGCCAGCAGCTTGGTCCCGGGACAGTTGAACACTGAAGCTTTCTTT.

This clone was counted a single time. This sample also contains other DNA sequences that code for the same CDR3. The chain links TRBV2 to TRBJ2-3, with D unresolved. CDR1 is SNHLY, CDR2 FYNNEI, per germline. The CDR3 sequence is 11 residues long. Trimming took 3 bases from V and 5 from J, leaving 3 bases between them. The CDR3 DNA is TGTGCCAGCAGTGAGAGAGATACGCAGTATTTT. Translation: CASSERDTQYF.

V gene TRBV9 combines with J gene TRBJ2-7; D uncertain. Germline values: CDR1 SGDLS, CDR2 YYNGEE. This CDR3 comprises 14 residues. The germline V and J ends were trimmed by 0 bases and 2 bases, with 9 bases remaining between them. This CDR3 reads CASSVEDGTYEQYF. CDR3 nucleotide sequence: TGTGCCAGCAGCGTAGAGGATGGAACCTACGAGCAGTACTTC.